Listed below are T cell receptor beta chains from one sample, sequenced in a study of blood T cell repertoires in COVID-19. Produced via immunoSEQ multiplex PCR; TCRdb's table is partial and in-frame only. Of about 120,000 clones in the sample, more than 60% were seen once. Sequencing was carried out using peripheral blood. These receptors all come from a man between 65 and 80 years old with acute or convalescent COVID-19. CDR3s include the opening cysteine and the closing phenylalanine or tryptophan. The D gene is left open where the match is weak. A row's size may be missing; if present it is once, few, many or a size class.

V	size	D	J	DNA	CDR3
TRBV9	-	TRBD2	TRBJ2-1	TGTGCCAGCAGCGTAGAACTAGCGGGTTATGAGCAGTTCTTC	CASSVELAGYEQFF
TRBV4-1	-	TRBD2	TRBJ2-4	TGCGCCAGCAGCCGTGAATCCACTAGCGGGGGAAGAAACATTCAGTACTTC	CASSRESTSGGRNIQYF
TRBV27	-	-	TRBJ2-7	TGTGCCAGCAGTTTAACAGCGGGCTCCTACGAGCAGTACTTC	CASSLTAGSYEQYF
TRBV19	-	-	TRBJ2-5	TGTGCCAGTAGTAGGAGCCTCGGGGAGACCCAGTACTTC	CASSRSLGETQYF
TRBV4-3	-	-	TRBJ2-3	TGCGCCAGCAGCCAGCTTGTAGGGAGCGGGGATACGCAGTATTTT	CASSQLVGSGDTQYF
TRBV6-1	-	-	TRBJ2-3	TGTGCCAGCAGTGAGGGACTCCTTATTTCAGATACGCAGTATTTT	CASSEGLLISDTQYF
TRBV20-1	-	TRBD1	TRBJ1-2	TGCAGTGCTAGTCAAGGGGGCACGAACTATGGCTACACCTTC	CSASQGGTNYGYTF
TRBV19	few	TRBD2	TRBJ2-5	TGTGCCAGTAGTCCAACCGGGACTACCACAGAGACCCAGTACTTC	CASSPTGTTTETQYF
TRBV28	-	-	TRBJ1-6	TGTGCCAGCAGTTTAAGTTTCATCCGGGGAGGGAAAGCTTCACCCCTCCACTTT	CASSLSFIRGGKASPLHF
TRBV5-1	-	TRBD2	TRBJ2-1	TGCGCCAGCAGCGGGACACTAGCGGGAGGACATAATGAGCAGTTCTTC	CASSGTLAGGHNEQFF
TRBV19	-	-	TRBJ1-2	TGTGCCAGTACCCCAACCAGGGGCGCCGGCTACACCTTC	CASTPTRGAGYTF
TRBV7-9	few	TRBD1	TRBJ1-3	TGTGCCAGCAGCTCGTCCAGGGGGTATGGTAACACCATATATTTT	CASSSSRGYGNTIYF
TRBV27	-	TRBD2	TRBJ2-2	TGTGCCAGCAGTACCAGCACCGGGACTAGTAAATCCGGGGAGCTGTTTTTT	CASSTSTGTSKSGELFF
TRBV11-3	-	-	TRBJ2-6	TGTGCCAGCAGCTCACAATCTGGGGCCAACGTCCTGACTTTC	CASSSQSGANVLTF
TRBV4-2	-	TRBD1	TRBJ1-3	TGTGCCAGCAGCCAAGGACGGGGACAGGGGGCTGGAAACACCATATATTTT	CASSQGRGQGAGNTIYF
TRBV11-2	-	-	TRBJ2-5	TGTGCCAGCAGCTTAGATTGGGGGGAAGAGACCCAGTACTTC	CASSLDWGEETQYF
TRBV7-2	-	-	TRBJ2-3	TGTGCCAGCATGGAGACTACTAGCACAGATACGCAGTATTTT	CASMETTSTDTQYF
TRBV3-1/TRBV3-2	-	-	TRBJ1-1	TGTGCCAGCAGCCAATTCGGTAACACTGAAGCTTTCTTT	CASSQFGNTEAFF
TRBV7-8	-	-	TRBJ1-6	TGTGCCAGCAGCTTCACAGGGAATTCACCCCTCCACTTT	CASSFTGNSPLHF
TRBV3-1/TRBV3-2	-	-	TRBJ1-2	TGTGCCAGCAGCCAGGGACCTGTAAGGGGGAGCTCAGTTACCGGATCCTATGGCTACACCTTC	CASSQGPVRGSSVTGSYGYTF
TRBV3-1/TRBV3-2	-	TRBD1	TRBJ1-1	TGTGCCAGCAGCCTCGGACAGGGCCGCCGGGTTTTCTTT	CASSLGQGRRVFF
TRBV6-5	-	-	TRBJ2-7	TGTGCCAGCAGTTCTGACAGCGAGCAGTACTTC	CASSSDSEQYF
TRBV12-3/TRBV12-4	-	TRBD2	TRBJ2-5	TGTGCCAGCACCCCGGGACTAGCGGCTACCCAGTACTTC	CASTPGLAATQYF
TRBV9	-	-	TRBJ1-6	TGTGCCAGCAGCGTAGACGGAGCATATAATTCACCCCTCCACTTT	CASSVDGAYNSPLHF
TRBV6-6	-	-	TRBJ2-3	TGTGCCAGCAGTTACCCCCCGTCGGTTAGAGATACGCAGTATTTT	CASSYPPSVRDTQYF
TRBV6-5	-	TRBD1	TRBJ1-2	TGTGCCAGCAGTCAGGGGGTTGCGGGGAAGACCTTC	CASSQGVAGKTF
TRBV10-1	-	-	TRBJ2-1	TGCGCCCCCCTTGACTGCGGGAAAAATGAGCAGTTCTTC	CAPLDCGKNEQFF
TRBV6-5	-	-	TRBJ2-5	TGTGCCAGCAGCCCGACTCCCAGGGGTCAAGAGACCCAGTACTTC	CASSPTPRGQETQYF
TRBV9	-	TRBD1	TRBJ2-1	TGTGCCAGCAGCGTAGAGGGACAGGCTTACAATGAGCAGTTCTTC	CASSVEGQAYNEQFF
TRBV5-4	few	TRBD2	TRBJ2-3	TGTGCCAGCAGCTTGGGTCCGGCTAGCGGGGGCACAGATACGCAGTATTTT	CASSLGPASGGTDTQYF
TRBV4-3	-	-	TRBJ1-2	TGCGCCAGCAGCCAAGGTGAAGGGGATTACTATGGCTACACCTTC	CASSQGEGDYYGYTF
TRBV9	-	-	TRBJ1-2	TGTGCCAGCAGCGATGCCCTACCGAGGAGGGATGGCTACACCTTC	CASSDALPRRDGYTF
TRBV6-5	-	TRBD1	TRBJ1-2	TGTGCCAGCAGTTACTCCCAGGGGGAAAGAGGCTTTGGCTACACCTTC	CASSYSQGERGFGYTF
TRBV7-3	once	-	TRBJ1-1	TGTGCCAGCAGCCCCGGGACAACGAACACTGAAGCTTTCTTT	CASSPGTTNTEAFF
TRBV14	few	TRBD1	TRBJ1-4	TGTGCCAGCAGCCACATAACAGGGGGCTGGAATGAAAAACTGTTTTTT	CASSHITGGWNEKLFF
TRBV6-5	-	-	TRBJ2-5	TGTGCCAGCAGTTACTCCGGGGTGGAGACCCAGTACTTC	CASSYSGVETQYF
TRBV28	-	TRBD1	TRBJ2-5	TGTGCCAGCAGTGGGTCCGGGACAGGGGATCTGGAGACCCAGTACTTC	CASSGSGTGDLETQYF
TRBV28	-	-	TRBJ1-2	TGTGCCAGCAACTCGATTCGGGACACGGAGTACACCTTC	CASNSIRDTEYTF
TRBV19	few	TRBD1	TRBJ2-7	TGTGCCAGTAGTATAGGACAGGGCCAATACGAGCAGTACTTC	CASSIGQGQYEQYF
TRBV7-2	-	TRBD1	TRBJ1-5	TGTGCCAGCAGCCTCCAGGGACAGCGCAATCAGCCCCAGCATTTT	CASSLQGQRNQPQHF
TRBV30	-	TRBD2	TRBJ2-7	TGTGCCTGGAGTGTAGGTCTAGCGGGAGGGCCCTACGAGCAGTACTTC	CAWSVGLAGGPYEQYF
TRBV15	-	TRBD2	TRBJ2-7	TGTGCCACCAGCAGAGGCGGGAGCATCGACGAGCAGTACTTC	CATSRGGSIDEQYF
TRBV20-1	-	-	TRBJ1-2	TGCAGTGGCGGGCCGGATGGCTACACCTTC	CSGGPDGYTF
TRBV11-2	-	TRBD1	TRBJ2-7	TGTGCCAGCAGCACATCTTGGGACAGACAAACCTACGAGCAGTACTTC	CASSTSWDRQTYEQYF
TRBV19	once	TRBD1	TRBJ1-1	TGTGCCAGTAGGACGGACAGGTTTACTGAAGCTTTCTTT	CASRTDRFTEAFF
TRBV6-5	-	TRBD1	TRBJ1-5	TGTGCCAGCAGTTACTCAGGGGGCTATCAGCCCCAGCATTTT	CASSYSGGYQPQHF
TRBV4-3	-	TRBD1	TRBJ2-5	TGCGCCAGCAGCCCAACAGGGGGCCAAGAGACCCAGTACTTC	CASSPTGGQETQYF
TRBV24-1	once	TRBD1	TRBJ1-2	TGTGCCACCAGTGATAACCCCCGACAGGGGTGGGATGGCTACACCTTC	CATSDNPRQGWDGYTF
TRBV11-2	-	TRBD2	TRBJ2-2	TGTGCCAGCAGCTTAGAGGTACTAGCGTCGAACACCGGGGAGCTGTTTTTT	CASSLEVLASNTGELFF
TRBV6-5	-	-	TRBJ2-1	TGTGCCAGCAGTCTGATAGCGGCGGGCAATGAGCAGTTCTTC	CASSLIAAGNEQFF